This TCR beta chain was observed in a study of cytomegalovirus exposure and HLA in healthy donors. Everyone who donated was a healthy bone marrow donor. A word on this clone: Its antigen is unidentified.

V was clipped by 1 base and J by 4 bases, with 10 bases between them. The CDR3 spans 14 residues. From germline, CDR1 is SGHTA and CDR2 FQGNSA. Overall study findings and caveats: A link between a missense DCLRE1C variant and TCR beta V- and J-gene trimming emerged from a later analysis. The authors confirmed in vitro that three CMV-associated chains were specific for CMV antigens.

60 Vbeta and 13 Jbeta primers were used in PCR. Profiling relied on immunoSEQ multiplex PCR, and the TCRdb table lists in-frame clones only, not all of them. The sample yields around 190,000 clones, roughly 90% seen once. J is TRBJ1-1 and V is TRBV7-2; no clear D. The sequencing input was PBMCs. The receptor comes from a woman aged 30 to 39 in good health and CMV-seronegative. The CDR3 DNA follows: TGTGCCAGCAGCTTAGAACGAGGATCCACTGAAGCTTTCTTT. This gives the protein CASSLERGSTEAFF. The variable domain in full, completed from reference TRBV7-2 and TRBJ1-1, reads GAGVSQSPSNKVTEKGKDVELRCDPISGHTALYWYRQSLGQGLEFLIYFQGNSAPDKSGLPSDRFSAERTGGSVSTLTIQRTQQEDSAVYLCASSLERGSTEAFFGQGTRLTVV.